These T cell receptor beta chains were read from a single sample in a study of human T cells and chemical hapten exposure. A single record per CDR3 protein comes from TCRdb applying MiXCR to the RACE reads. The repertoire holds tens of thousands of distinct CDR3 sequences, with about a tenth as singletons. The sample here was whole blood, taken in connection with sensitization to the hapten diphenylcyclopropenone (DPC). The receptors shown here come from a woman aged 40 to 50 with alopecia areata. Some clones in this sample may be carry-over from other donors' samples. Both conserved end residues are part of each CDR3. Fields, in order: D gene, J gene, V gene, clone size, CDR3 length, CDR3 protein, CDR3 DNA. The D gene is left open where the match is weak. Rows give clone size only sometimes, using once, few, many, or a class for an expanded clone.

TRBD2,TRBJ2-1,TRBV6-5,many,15,CASRTQRGDFNEQFF,TGTGCCAGCAGAACTCAGCGGGGGGATTTCAATGAGCAGTTCTTC
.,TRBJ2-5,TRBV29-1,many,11,CSDWTAGAQYF,TGCAGCGACTGGACCGCCGGGGCCCAGTACTTC
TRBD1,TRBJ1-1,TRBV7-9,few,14,CASSLRQGKTEAFF,TGTGCCAGCAGCCTTAGACAGGGTAAGACTGAAGCTTTCTTT
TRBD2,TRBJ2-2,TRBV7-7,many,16,CASSLAAGGPSGELFF,TGTGCCAGCAGCTTAGCGGCGGGGGGGCCGTCCGGGGAGCTGTTTTTT
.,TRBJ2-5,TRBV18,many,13,CASSLDSQETQYF,TGTGCCAGCTCACTGGACAGCCAAGAGACCCAGTACTTC
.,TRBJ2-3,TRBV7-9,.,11,CASGIPDTQYF,TGTGCCAGTGGGATACCAGATACGCAGTATTTT
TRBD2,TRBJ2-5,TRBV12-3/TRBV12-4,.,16,CASSLRGLGSRETQYF,TGTGCCAGCAGTTTAAGGGGACTAGGGAGTAGAGAGACCCAGTACTTC
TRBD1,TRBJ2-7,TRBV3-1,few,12,CAVGGPAYEQYF,TGTGCCGTAGGGGGCCCTGCCTACGAGCAGTACTTC
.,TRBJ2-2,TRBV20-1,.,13,CSARQRGTGELFF,TGCAGTGCTCGCCAAAGAGGAACCGGGGAGCTGTTTTTT
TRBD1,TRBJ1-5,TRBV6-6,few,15,CASSLRDRAYQPQHF,TGTGCCAGCAGTCTCCGGGACAGGGCCTATCAGCCCCAGCATTTT
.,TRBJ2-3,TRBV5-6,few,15,CASSLNGGYTDTQYF,TGTGCCAGCAGCTTAAACGGCGGCTACACAGATACGCAGTATTTT
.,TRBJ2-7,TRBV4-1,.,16,CASSQDGARGPYEQYF,TGCGCCAGCAGCCAAGACGGAGCCCGGGGTCCCTACGAGCAGTACTTC
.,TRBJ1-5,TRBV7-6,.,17,CASSPGGGMASNQPQHF,TGTGCCAGCAGCCCGGGAGGAGGCATGGCAAGCAATCAGCCCCAGCATTTT
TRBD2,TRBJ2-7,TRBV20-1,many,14,CSAYGGLATYEQYF,TGCAGTGCTTATGGGGGACTAGCAACCTACGAGCAGTACTTC
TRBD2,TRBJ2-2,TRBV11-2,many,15,CASSPGTSKAGELFF,TGTGCCAGCAGCCCGGGGACTAGCAAGGCCGGGGAGCTGTTTTTT
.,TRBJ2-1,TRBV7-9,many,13,CASSLASAGEQFF,TGTGCCAGCAGCTTAGCATCCGCTGGTGAGCAGTTCTTC
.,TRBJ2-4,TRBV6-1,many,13,CASNTGSKNIQYF,TGTGCCAGCAACACAGGAAGTAAAAACATTCAGTACTTC
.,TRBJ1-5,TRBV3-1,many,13,CASSQGRGQPQHF,TGTGCCAGCAGCCAAGGCCGAGGTCAGCCCCAGCATTTT
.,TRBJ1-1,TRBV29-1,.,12,CSSSVGYTEAFF,TGCAGCTCTTCCGTGGGTTACACTGAAGCTTTCTTT
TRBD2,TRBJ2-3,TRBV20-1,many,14,CSARTSGTTDTQYF,TGCAGTGCTAGGACTAGCGGAACCACAGATACGCAGTATTTT
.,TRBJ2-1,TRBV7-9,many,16,CASSPRVRGSYNEQFF,TGTGCCAGCAGCCCCCGGGTTCGGGGTTCGTACAATGAGCAGTTCTTC
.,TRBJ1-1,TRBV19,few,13,CASSAVGGTEAFF,TGTGCCAGTAGTGCCGTGGGGGGCACTGAAGCTTTCTTT
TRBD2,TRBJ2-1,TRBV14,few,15,CASSELAGGPREQFF,TGTGCCAGCAGCGAACTAGCGGGGGGGCCGAGGGAGCAGTTCTTC
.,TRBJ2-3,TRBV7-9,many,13,CASSVPNADTQYF,TGTGCCAGCAGCGTCCCTAACGCAGATACGCAGTATTTT
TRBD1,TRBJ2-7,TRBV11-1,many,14,CASSRDRGPSEQYF,TGTGCCAGCAGCCGGGACAGGGGACCGTCGGAGCAGTACTTC
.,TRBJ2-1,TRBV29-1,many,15,CSAGQASSLGNEQFF,TGCAGCGCCGGGCAGGCCTCATCCCTGGGGAATGAGCAGTTCTTC
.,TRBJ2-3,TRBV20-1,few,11,CSASLADTQYF,TGCAGTGCTAGCCTTGCAGATACGCAGTATTTT
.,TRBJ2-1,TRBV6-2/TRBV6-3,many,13,CASSQSGGNEQFF,TGTGCCAGCAGCCAATCCGGCGGCAATGAGCAGTTCTTC
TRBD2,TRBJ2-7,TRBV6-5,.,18,CASSAMPKISGGNYEQYF,TGTGCCAGCAGTGCCATGCCGAAAATTAGCGGGGGTAACTACGAGCAGTACTTC
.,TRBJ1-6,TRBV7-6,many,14,CASSLQGSGSPLHF,TGTGCCAGCAGCTTACAGGGGTCCGGTTCACCCCTCCACTTT
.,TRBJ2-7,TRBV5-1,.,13,CASSGVNRGEQYF,TGCGCCAGCAGCGGGGTGAATCGGGGCGAGCAGTACTTC
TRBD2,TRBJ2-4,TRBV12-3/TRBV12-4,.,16,CASSFVTSGTKNIQYF,TGTGCCAGCAGTTTTGTGACTAGCGGAACTAAAAACATTCAGTACTTC
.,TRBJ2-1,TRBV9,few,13,CASSAQDYNEQFF,TGTGCCAGCAGTGCACAGGACTACAATGAGCAGTTCTTC
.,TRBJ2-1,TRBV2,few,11,CASRAYNEQFF,TGTGCCAGCAGAGCCTACAATGAGCAGTTCTTC
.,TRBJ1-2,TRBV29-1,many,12,CSVEADIYGYTF,TGCAGCGTTGAGGCCGACATCTATGGCTACACCTTC
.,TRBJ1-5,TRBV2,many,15,CASSGRAGGNQPQHF,TGTGCCAGCAGTGGTCGAGCCGGGGGGAATCAGCCCCAGCATTTT
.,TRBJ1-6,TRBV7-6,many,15,CASSLGGSYNSPLHF,TGTGCCAGCAGCTTAGGAGGGTCGTATAATTCACCCCTCCACTTT
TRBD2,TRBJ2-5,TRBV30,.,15,CAWSVAGGFQETQYF,TGTGCCTGGAGTGTTGCGGGGGGGTTCCAAGAGACCCAGTACTTC
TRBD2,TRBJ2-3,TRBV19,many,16,CASSIMERGVPPTQYF,TGTGCCAGTAGTATCATGGAGCGGGGGGTCCCCCCTACGCAGTATTTT
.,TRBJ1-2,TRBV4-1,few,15,CASSKPGAGDYGYTF,TGCGCCAGCAGCAAGCCGGGGGCGGGCGACTATGGCTACACCTTC
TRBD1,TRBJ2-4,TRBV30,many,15,CAWSGQGMAKNIQYF,TGTGCCTGGAGTGGACAGGGAATGGCCAAAAACATTCAGTACTTC
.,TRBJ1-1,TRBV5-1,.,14,CASSLTGVGTEAFF,TGCGCCAGCAGCTTAACGGGCGTTGGCACTGAAGCTTTCTTT